This T cell receptor beta chain was captured by sequencing in a study of CD8 T cells in Susac syndrome. The study used treatment-naive patients who had stable or active relapsing-remitting disease as multiple sclerosis controls. RNA in amounts of roughly 0.5 to 1 ug was reverse transcribed with random hexamers. With immunoSEQ multiplex PCR, TCR beta CDR3 was amplified across 54 Vbeta and 13 Jbeta. TCRdb reprocessed the immunoSEQ multiplex PCR reads with MiXCR, giving one entry per CDR3 protein. The sample lists around 200,000 distinct CDR3 sequences, roughly 92% occurring once. The source material was CD8+ T cells from PBMCs. This receptor was taken from a human donor with multiple sclerosis.

DNA for the CDR3: TGTGCCTGGAGTGTAACTGGGTACCCATGGGGCACTGAAGCTTTCTTT. It encodes CAWSVTGYPWGTEAFF. V gene TRBV30 combines with J gene TRBJ1-1, with D unresolved. The CDR3 has 16 residues. Looked up from germline, CDR1 is GTSNPN and CDR2 is SVGIG (reference sequence). Trimming left V 0 bases short and J 4 bases short, with 18 bases between.